The 30 T cell receptor beta chains presented below share a single source sample, sequenced in a study of shared T cell receptors in the human thymus. The assay was immunoSEQ multiplex PCR, and TCRdb's table has in-frame clones only and misses some. In the table there are roughly 410,000 clones, approximately 95% of which are singletons. Sequencing was carried out using thymocytes. The receptors shown here come from a human donor.

The chain carries TRBV5-4 and TRBJ2-7; D is uncertain. V shed 9 bases and J shed 0 bases, with 13 bases lying between them. CDR3 length: 13 amino acids. Germline lookup yields CDR1 SGHNT and CDR2 YYREEE (reference sequence). CDR3 DNA: TGTGCCACCCACGGGTCGGGCTCCTACGAGCAGTACTTC. This encodes CATHGSGSYEQYF.

The chain uses TRBV6-1 and TRBJ2-1; 12 nucleotides line up with TRBD2. The V and J ends lost 2 bases and 1 base, in that order; junction bases with no gene match: 9. In germline, CDR1 is MNHNS, CDR2 SASEGT. The CDR3 loop spans 19 amino acids. The CDR3 here is CASSESSGRARASYNEQFF. The CDR3 DNA reads TGTGCCAGCAGTGAATCTAGCGGGAGGGCCAGAGCGTCCTACAATGAGCAGTTCTTC.

The chain recombines TRBV7-9 with TRBJ2-5; 7 bases map to TRBD2. Per the germline V gene, CDR1 is SEHNR and CDR2 is FQNEAQ (reference sequence). V was clipped by 1 base and J by 7 bases; unmatched bases: 9. The length of the CDR3 is 15 residues. The chain's CDR3 is CASSLERRESGTQYF. The CDR3 DNA follows: TGTGCCAGCAGCTTAGAAAGGCGGGAGTCGGGGACCCAGTACTTC.

This clone appeared a single time. The chain recombines TRBV29-1 with TRBJ1-1, with D unresolved. In germline, CDR1 is SQVTM, CDR2 ANQGSEA. This CDR3 is 11 amino acids long. Trimming cost V 6 bases and J 8 bases, with 13 bases left between them. The CDR3 is CSVGRAREAFF. In DNA, the CDR3 is TGCAGCGTGGGGAGGGCCCGCGAAGCTTTCTTT.

The CDR3 nucleotides are TGTGCCACTTCGGATTCCGGGAGGGCCGGAGATACGCAGTATTTT. Residues: CATSDSGRAGDTQYF. The J gene is TRBJ2-3, the V gene TRBV7-8, with 8 bases that match TRBD2. Losses at the gene ends were 10 bases for V and 5 bases for J; bases not matched to a gene: 14. The CDR3 loop spans 15 amino acids. CDR1 SGHVS and CDR2 FQNEAQ come from the germline V gene.

The gene calls are TRBV10-1 and TRBJ1-5; the D gene is possibly TRBD1 (5 bases). Looked up from germline, CDR1 is WNHNN and CDR2 is SYGVQD (reference sequence). The CDR3 consists of 15 residues. V dropped 2 bases and J dropped 5 bases, with 13 bases sitting between them. DNA of the CDR3: TGCGCCAGCAGTGAGGGGAGGGGAAGGGATCAGCCCCAGCATTTT. Amino acid sequence: CASSEGRGRDQPQHF.

This rearrangement joins TRBV28 to TRBJ1-5, with unresolved D. CDR3 size: 12 residues. Between the trimmed V and J ends, which lost 5 bases and 0 bases, there was a span of 2 bases. The V gene's germline CDR1 is MDHEN and CDR2 SYDVKM. CDR3 coding DNA: TGTGCCAGCAGTATTAGCAATCAGCCCCAGCATTTT. This encodes CASSISNQPQHF.

Details on this clone: An end of the junction differs from the germline gene, which may be a read error. The chain joins TRBV27 to TRBJ2-6, with 8 bases matching TRBD2. Germline CDR1 MNHEY, CDR2 SMNVEV (reference sequence). There are 16 residues in the CDR3. For the CDR3, the DNA is TGTGCCAGCAGTTTAGAATCCCCAGCGGGGGACAACGTCCTGACTTTC. It is translated as CASSLESPAGDNVLTF. The entire variable domain, with the rest obtained from reference TRBV27 and TRBJ2-6, is as follows: EAQVTQNPRYLITVTGKKLTVTCSQNMNHEYMSWYRQDPGLGLRQIYYSMNVEVTDKGDVPEGYKVSRKEKRNFPLILESPSPNQTSLYFCASSLESPAGDNVLTFGAGSRLTVL.

This clone appeared once. The sample carries other DNA sequences with the same CDR3. V gene TRBV29-1 combines with J gene TRBJ2-6; D may match TRBD1 or TRBD2 (6 bases each). Germline values: CDR1 SQVTM, CDR2 ANQGSEA. CDR3 length equals 16 residues. V was pared by 4 bases and J by 4 bases, with 17 bases between. For the CDR3, the DNA is TGCAGCGTTGGATGGGATGGGGGGCGCGGGGCCAACGTCCTGACTTTC. It translates to CSVGWDGGRGANVLTF.

V gene TRBV7-9 combines with J gene TRBJ2-3, with 10 bases lining up with TRBD2. This CDR3 is 18 amino acids long. The junction had 8 bases not matched to a gene; V was cut back by 2 bases and J by 0 bases. CDR1 and CDR2 from the germline V gene are SEHNR and FQNEAQ (reference sequence). The CDR3 region is CASSLKREGIRSTDTQYF. Written as DNA, the CDR3 is TGTGCCAGCAGCTTAAAGCGGGAGGGTATCCGAAGCACAGATACGCAGTATTTT.

The CDR3 region has the DNA TGTGCCAGTAGTCAGGATCGGACAGGGGGACAAGAGACCCAGTACTTC. It is translated as CASSQDRTGGQETQYF. The chain joins TRBV19 to TRBJ2-5; the match to TRBD1 covers 10 bases. This CDR3 spans 16 amino acids. Germline CDR1 reads LNHDA; CDR2 reads SQIVND (reference sequence). Germline trimming cut 5 bases from V and 2 bases from J; bases unmatched to any gene: 8.

The rearrangement joins TRBV6-7 to TRBJ1-5; D might be TRBD1 (5 bases). TRBV6-7 is an ORF, and what it does is uncertain. V was cut by 4 bases and J by 2 bases, with 12 bases left in between. The CDR3 is 15 residues long. The CDR3 spells CASSCVLRGNQPQHF. For the CDR3, the DNA is TGTGCCAGCAGTTGCGTCCTCAGGGGCAATCAGCCCCAGCATTTT.

The V gene is TRBV29-1, the J gene TRBJ1-1; TRBD1 might be the D (5 bases). CDR1 and CDR2 (germline): SQVTM, ANQGSEA. Trimming removed 2 bases from V and 0 bases from J, with 10 bases in between. This CDR3 spans 14 amino acids. CDR3 amino acids: CSVETGLLNTEAFF. The CDR3 DNA is TGCAGCGTTGAAACGGGACTTTTGAACACTGAAGCTTTCTTT.

This chain uses TRBV10-1 with TRBJ1-5; D possibly corresponds to TRBD1 (5 bases). The CDR3 loop spans 17 amino acids. Trimming left V 4 bases short and J 2 bases short, with 18 bases between. Per the germline V gene, CDR1 is WNHNN and CDR2 is SYGVQD (reference sequence). Written as DNA, the CDR3 is TGCGCCAGCAGTGCAAGGACAATTTGGGATGGCAATCAGCCCCAGCATTTT. Protein sequence: CASSARTIWDGNQPQHF.

The chain employs TRBV19 and TRBJ1-1, with D perhaps TRBD1 (5 bases). CDR3 length: 11 residues. Trimming shortened V by 10 bases and J by 3 bases, and 9 bases separated the two germline ends. From germline, CDR1 is LNHDA and CDR2 SQIVND (reference sequence). The CDR3 DNA is TGTGCCAACTGGGGGGACACTGAAGCTTTCTTT. It is translated as CANWGDTEAFF.

The gene calls are TRBV7-9 and TRBJ1-1; D uncertain. The V end was cut by 1 base, the J end by 5 bases, with 8 bases between. Germline V gene data show CDR1 as SEHNR and CDR2 as FQNEAQ (reference sequence). This CDR3 is built from 13 residues. DNA of the CDR3: TGTGCCAGCAGCTTAGGACTCCGAACTGAAGCTTTCTTT. Translating gives CASSLGLRTEAFF. Together with reference TRBV7-9 and TRBJ1-1, the CDR3 gives the full variable domain: DTGVSQNPRHKITKRGQNVTFRCDPISEHNRLYWYRQTLGQGPEFLTYFQNEAQLEKSRLLSDRFSAERPKGSFSTLEIQRTEQGDSAMYLCASSLGLRTEAFFGQGTRLTVV.

The V call is TRBV5-8, the J call TRBJ1-4, with 8 bases aligning to TRBD1. CDR1 and CDR2 (germline): SGHTS, YDEGEE. This CDR3 comprises 17 residues. Germline trimming cut 0 bases from V and 3 bases from J; bases unmatched to any gene: 7. Written as DNA, the CDR3 is TGTGCCAGCAGCTTGGTGGTGACAGGGGATTCTAATGAAAAACTGTTTTTT. Its translation is CASSLVVTGDSNEKLFF.

The chain is built from TRBV27 and TRBJ2-7, with 7 bases identical to TRBD1. CDR3 length: 13 amino acids. In germline, CDR1 is MNHEY, CDR2 SMNVEV (reference sequence). V was clipped by 5 bases and J by 1 base; unmatched bases: 2. The CDR3 loop is CASSLDRSYEQYF. The DNA of the CDR3 is TGTGCCAGCAGTCTGGACAGGTCCTACGAGCAGTACTTC.

This chain joins TRBV14 and TRBJ2-7, with a tentative D call TRBD1 (5 bases). The CDR3 contains 14 residues. Germline V gene data show CDR1 as SGHDN and CDR2 as FVKESK. Trimming removed 5 bases at V and 3 bases at J, with 14 bases between. For the CDR3, the DNA is TGTGCCAGCAGCACCAAAGGACAAGTCTACGAGCAGTACTTC. Translated: CASSTKGQVYEQYF.

This chain connects TRBV7-9 to TRBJ2-5, with 13 positions matching TRBD2. Per germline, CDR1 SEHNR and CDR2 FQNEAQ (reference sequence). CDR3 size: 19 residues. Unmatched junction bases numbered 8, after V lost 1 base and J lost 0 bases. The CDR3 coding sequence is TGTGCCAGCAGCTTAGTGGCCCCGGGGACTAGCGGGAACCAAGAGACCCAGTACTTC. Protein sequence: CASSLVAPGTSGNQETQYF.

V is TRBV30 and J is TRBJ1-2; TRBD1 is a possible D gene (5 bases). The germline V gene has CDR1 GTSNPN and CDR2 SVGIG (reference sequence). This CDR3 region has 13 residues. The V gene lost 5 bases and the J gene lost 8 bases, with 18 bases spanning the gap. CDR3 sequence reads: CAWGVGTGNGYTF. The DNA of the CDR3 is TGTGCCTGGGGAGTCGGGACGGGAAACGGCTACACCTTC.

The V and J genes are TRBV11-1 and TRBJ1-2; D perhaps matches TRBD1 (5 bases). The V and J ends lost 3 bases and 6 bases respectively, with 11 bases between them. Germline V CDR1 and CDR2: SGHAT, FQDESV (reference sequence). The CDR3 covers 13 residues. The CDR3 protein is CASSFRQGHGYTF. CDR3 sequence (DNA): TGTGCCAGCAGCTTCCGGCAGGGCCATGGCTACACCTTC.

The chain recombines TRBV27 with TRBJ1-1; TRBD1 might be the D (5 bases). V lost 7 bases to trimming and J lost 8 bases, with 14 bases between them. This CDR3 contains 12 residues. The germline CDR1 and CDR2 sequences are MNHEY and SMNVEV (reference sequence). The CDR3 DNA sequence: TGTGCCAGCATCCTCCCGGGGGAGGAAGCTTTCTTT. Protein: CASILPGEEAFF.

The chain combines TRBV18 with TRBJ1-1; D is unclear. V lost 3 bases to trimming and J lost 5 bases, with 22 bases between them. This CDR3 region has 17 residues. Germline assignment: CDR1 KGHSH and CDR2 LQKENI. The CDR3 DNA reads as TGTGCCAGCTCACCGAGTCTCCGCCCGACGGGCGGGACTGAAGCTTTCTTT. The encoded protein is CASSPSLRPTGGTEAFF. The full variable domain, its missing parts supplied by reference TRBV18 and TRBJ1-1, is NAGVMQNPRHLVRRRGQEARLRCSPMKGHSHVYWYRQLPEEGLKFMVYLQKENIIDESGMPKERFSAEFPKEGPSILRIQQVVRGDSAAYFCASSPSLRPTGGTEAFFGQGTRLTVV.

The CDR3 region is CASTRRREGTDTQYF. Written as DNA, the CDR3 is TGTGCCAGCACCAGGCGGAGGGAGGGCACAGATACGCAGTATTTT. This chain joins TRBV7-9 and TRBJ2-3; D is perhaps TRBD2 (6 bases). CDR1 is SEHNR, CDR2 FQNEAQ, per germline (reference sequence). V gave up 7 bases and J gave up 1 base, with 15 bases separating them. The CDR3 loop spans 15 amino acids.

The chain carries TRBV27 and TRBJ1-6, with D unclear. V lost 6 bases, J lost 5 bases, and 20 bases lay in between. Germline loops: CDR1 MNHEY, CDR2 SMNVEV (reference sequence). The CDR3 is 17 amino acids. The CDR3 sequence is CASSLPPSPRNNSPLHF. In nucleotides, the CDR3 is TGTGCCAGCAGCCTCCCCCCCTCCCCCAGAAATAATTCACCCCTCCACTTT.

The J gene is TRBJ2-1, the V gene TRBV5-6, with TRBD1 identical over 9 bases. Germline V gene sequence: CDR1 SGHDT, CDR2 YYEEEE. This CDR3 has 15 amino acids. J gave up 7 bases and V 0 bases, and 5 bases lay outside the gene matches. The CDR3 sequence: CASSLGTGGKNEQFF. DNA of the CDR3: TGTGCCAGCAGCTTGGGCACAGGGGGCAAGAATGAGCAGTTCTTC.

This clone has just one count. The genes are TRBV7-3 and TRBJ2-3; 11 positions agree with TRBD2. V gave up 4 bases and J gave up 1 base; unmatched junction bases: 1. Germline lookup yields CDR1 SGHTA and CDR2 FQGTGA. CDR3 length: 15 amino acids. The CDR3 DNA reads as TGTGCCAGCAGCTCGACTAGCGGGGGCACAGATACGCAGTATTTT. Its translation is CASSSTSGGTDTQYF.

This chain joins TRBV4-2 and TRBJ1-1; D gene unclear. Germline CDR1 LGHNA, CDR2 YNFKEQ. The CDR3 runs 15 residues. The germline V and J ends were trimmed by 3 bases and 0 bases, with 11 bases remaining between them. CDR3 region: CASSQVWHLNTEAFF. Here the CDR3 DNA reads TGTGCCAGCAGCCAGGTGTGGCACTTGAACACTGAAGCTTTCTTT.

This rearrangement joins TRBV5-6 to TRBJ2-7; TRBD2 agrees at 11 bases. The junction had 9 bases not matched to a gene; V was cut back by 3 bases and J by 4 bases. The CDR3 extends over 16 amino acids. Germline loops: CDR1 SGHDT, CDR2 YYEEEE. The CDR3 loop is CASSSKTSGSCYEQYF. Written as DNA, the CDR3 is TGTGCCAGCAGCTCAAAAACTAGCGGGAGCTGTTACGAGCAGTACTTC. Supplemented by reference TRBV5-6 and TRBJ2-7, the full variable domain reads DAGVTQSPTHLIKTRGQQVTLRCSPKSGHDTVSWYQQALGQGPQFIFQYYEEEERQRGNFPDRFSGHQFPNYSSELNVNALLLGDSALYLCASSSKTSGSCYEQYFGPGTRLTVT.